Reported below is one T cell receptor beta chain. The data are from a study of blood T cell repertoires in COVID-19. Under the authors' procedure: The assay estimated nucleated cells by amplifying reference gene primers. Clones were read by immunoSEQ multiplex PCR, and TCRdb kept only the in-frame ones, dropping some. V and J calls and clone size are given by that table; D and trimming were obtained from the DNA. In the table there are just over 350,000 clones, more than 85% of which are singletons. All enrollees were roughly 18 to 95 years old and from some 24 US areas. Trimming cost V 0 bases and J 4 bases, with 10 bases left between them. The CDR3 loop spans 15 amino acids. The V gene's germline CDR1 is LNHNV and CDR2 YYDKDF (reference sequence).

The chain has TRBV15 and TRBJ1-5; D gene ambiguous. This TCR was recovered from a woman aged 25-40 years who had recovered from COVID-19. Sequencing input: PBMCs or T cells enriched from blood (not recorded which). The DNA for the CDR3 is TGTGCCACCAGCAGAGATCCCTCGTTTAATCAGCCCCAGCATTTT. The encoded protein is CATSRDPSFNQPQHF. Full variable domain (missing parts from reference TRBV15 and TRBJ1-5): DAMVIQNPRYQVTQFGKPVTLSCSQTLNHNVMYWYQQKSSQAPKLLFHYYDKDFNNEADTPDNFQSRRPNTSFCFLDIRSPGLGDTAMYLCATSRDPSFNQPQHFGDGTRLSIL.